This TCR beta chain was identified in a study of tumor and adjacent non-tumor tissue in lung cancer (dated by TCRdb to the late 2010s). Concerning the study at large: By cancer type, the cohort comprised eleven to twelve adenocarcinoma patients, a couple of squamous cell carcinoma patients and 1 small cell lung cancer patient. Ages among the 15 or so patients ranged from about 31 to 85 years, there were some 10 men and 5 women, and disease was at TNM stage I to III. A total of fewer than 150 million productive TCRbeta reads were generated by sequencing, corresponding to an average of roughly 4 million reads per sample. The study compared bulk TCRbeta repertoires between lung tumor tissue and matched distant non-tumor lung tissue from over 12 lung cancer patients. TCRbeta CDR3 sequencing was performed on more than 25 paired specimens, with one tumor sample and one normal lung sample collected per patient.

For this clonotype: Its antigen target is currently unknown. Relative to the germline gene, one junction end is altered; a read error may explain this.

Results and caveats for the whole study, not just this receptor: With only about 16 patients in the cohort, the authors noted that larger samples and more detailed clinical data are needed. The sequencing platform is not named in the methods, and unique molecular identifiers are not mentioned. Significantly higher TCR diversity was found in younger patients, and higher tumor TCR diversity was associated with shorter overall and disease-free survival. Significantly higher TCR diversity (inverse Simpson) was observed in tumor tissue than in normal lung tissue (431.37 vs 166.20, P = 0.0075, Mann-Whitney U test). Because peripheral blood was not sequenced, the blood TCRbeta repertoires of the lung cancer patients in the study went unexamined. A significantly larger cumulative share of the repertoire was made up by the top 100 clones in normal lung than in tumor tissue.

RNA was isolated from bulk unsorted tissue, and RNA quality was assessed with a NanoDrop ND-1000 and an Agilent 2100. All donors had newly diagnosed lung cancer, had not received prior chemotherapy, and were admitted for thoracic surgery in China between August and November 2014. The study excluded patients who had received radiotherapy or chemotherapy before or who had another cancer at the same time. Surgical tissue pieces of about 1-2.1 cm3 were preserved in RNAlater solution and were kept at -80 degrees C until use. There are 17 amino acids in the CDR3, from cysteine to phenylalanine inclusive. Only the CDR3 region is kept as DNA, spanning 51 bases read in frame from base 1. Based on the germline V gene (reference sequence), the CDR1 and CDR2 sequences are SGHAT and FQDESV. Library construction relied on multiplex PCR. Reads for this sample came from an Illumina HiSeq 2500. Following protocols modified from ARM-PCR, the researchers constructed TCRbeta libraries through three rounds of nested PCR with primers (Table S4). Before sequencing, PCR products in the 200-500 bp range were cut out of the gel and cleaned up using the QIAquick gel extraction kit. In the authors' own workflow: Trimmomatic was used to clean the reads, FLASH was used to merge the reads into complete CDR3 sequences, and MiTCR was used to assign the reads to V(D)J germline segments. VDJtools was used to compute clonal diversity as the inverse Simpson's index. In-frame sequences without a premature stop codon were defined as productive reads. TCRdb reanalyzed the raw reads on its own, using fastp at Q25 for trimming and MiXCR for clone calling, and kept in-frame beta chains. Every CDR3 protein is listed once, alongside the most common genes and DNA of its rows. V and J calls and clone size were set by TCRdb, not the authors. This sample lists roughly 93,000 distinct CDR3 sequences; roughly 70% were detected once. Together, the top ten hold around 19% of the sample.

The V and J segments used are TRBV11-1 and TRBJ2-2; a weak D assignment points to TRBD1 (6 bases agree). This TCR was sampled from a man in his 60s with non-small cell lung cancer. Source material: lung tumor tissue. The DNA sequence is TGTGCCAGCAGCGCACAACAGGGCGTTTCCGACACCGGGGAGCTGTCTTTT. It translates as CASSAQQGVSDTGELSF.